This is a list of T cell receptor beta chains from one sample in a study of control samples from healthy donors and cancer patients. This table comes from immunoSEQ multiplex PCR, and its TCRdb copy is limited to in-frame clones, with some not included. The sample holds more than 100,000 clones, under 90% seen once. Sequences were obtained from PBMCs. The receptors were sampled from a man between 50 and 59 years old with head and neck cancer. The CDR3 runs from the conserved cysteine through the conserved F or W. The D gene is left open where the match is weak. Some rows mark clone size as missing; the rest say once, few, many or name a class of expanded clone.

abundance,j_gene,d_gene,v_gene,CDR3nt,CDR3aa
-,TRBJ2-7,-,TRBV10-3,TGTGCCATCAGTGAGTCCTTGGAGCACGAGCAGTACTTC,CAISESLEHEQYF
-,TRBJ1-2,-,TRBV27,TGTGCCAGCAGGTTAGGCCTCTATGGCTACACCTTC,CASRLGLYGYTF
-,TRBJ2-3,-,TRBV5-8,TGTGCCAGCAGCTTGGCTCCCAGGCCGGCCGATACGCAGTATTTT,CASSLAPRPADTQYF
-,TRBJ2-1,TRBD2,TRBV3-1/TRBV3-2,TGTGCCAGCAGCCAGGACAGGACTAGCGGGCTCCTTGGTGAGCAGTTCTTC,CASSQDRTSGLLGEQFF
-,TRBJ2-5,TRBD2,TRBV4-2,TGTGCCAGCAGCCAAGATCGGGCCCAGCGGGGAGAGACCCAGTACTTC,CASSQDRAQRGETQYF
-,TRBJ2-1,TRBD2,TRBV12-3/TRBV12-4,TGTGCCAGCAGTTTTACGGGGGGCAATGAGCAGTTCTTC,CASSFTGGNEQFF
-,TRBJ2-1,TRBD2,TRBV7-9,TGTGCCAGCAGCTCTGATGGACTAGCGGGGAGCATCGAGCAGTTCTTC,CASSSDGLAGSIEQFF
-,TRBJ2-2,TRBD2,TRBV19,TGTGCCAGCCCCAGCCCCCCCGGGACTAGCGGGTCCGGGGAGCTGTTTTTT,CASPSPPGTSGSGELFF
-,TRBJ2-5,TRBD1,TRBV27,TGTGCCAGCAGTTGGACAGGGCGAGGTACCGAGACCCAGTACTTC,CASSWTGRGTETQYF
-,TRBJ1-2,TRBD1,TRBV6-2/TRBV6-3,TGTGCCAGCACCCCCCGGACAGGGAAAAACTATGGCTACACCTTC,CASTPRTGKNYGYTF
-,TRBJ1-1,-,TRBV10-3,TGTGCCACGCGCCCCGGGGGCTCGAACACTGAAGCTTTCTTT,CATRPGGSNTEAFF
few,TRBJ2-3,-,TRBV28,TGTGCCAGCAGTTCCGCTGCGTCCATAGCAGATACGCAGTATTTT,CASSSAASIADTQYF
once,TRBJ1-1,TRBD1,TRBV27,TGTGCCAGCAGTTCCCCCTTTCGCGACAGGGGGCAGGAAGCTTTCTTT,CASSSPFRDRGQEAFF
-,TRBJ2-5,-,TRBV19,TGTGCCAGTAGTGAGACTTGGGGAGAGACCCAGTACTTC,CASSETWGETQYF
-,TRBJ2-5,-,TRBV12-3/TRBV12-4,TGTGCCAGCAGTTGGACCCGTGTTGAGACCCAGTACTTC,CASSWTRVETQYF
-,TRBJ2-5,-,TRBV7-3,TGTGCCAGCAGCCTTGTCAGGGGAGAGACCCAGTACTTC,CASSLVRGETQYF
-,TRBJ1-5,-,TRBV7-6,TGTGCCAGCAGCTTAGCAGGCAGGGGTTATAGCAATCAGCCCCAGCATTTT,CASSLAGRGYSNQPQHF
-,TRBJ2-1,TRBD1,TRBV15,TGTGCCACCAGCGGAGGGACAGGGGGAAACAATGAGCAGTTCTTC,CATSGGTGGNNEQFF
-,TRBJ1-5,-,TRBV30,TGTGCCTGGAGTAGGCAGGGGAGAGAGCCCCAGCATTTT,CAWSRQGREPQHF
-,TRBJ2-3,-,TRBV25-1,TGTGCCAGCAGTTCGGCGGCTAGCACAGATACGCAGTATTTT,CASSSAASTDTQYF
-,TRBJ1-5,-,TRBV19,TGTGCCAGTAATGACAGGTACGGTCAGCCCCAGCATTTT,CASNDRYGQPQHF
-,TRBJ2-7,-,TRBV6-1,TGTGCCAGCAGTGAGGGCCCCAAGGGGACCTACGAGCAGTACTTC,CASSEGPKGTYEQYF
-,TRBJ1-3,TRBD1,TRBV5-4,TGTGCCAGCAGCTTCCAGGGGGCTTTAAACACCATATATTTT,CASSFQGALNTIYF
-,TRBJ2-5,-,TRBV29-1,TGCAGCGCCCTGGGAAGGGGGGGCCAAGAGACCCAGTACTTC,CSALGRGGQETQYF
-,TRBJ2-2,-,TRBV28,TGTGCCAGCAGGTCTCCGGCTGGGGTGGGCGGGGAGCTGTTTTTT,CASRSPAGVGGELFF
-,TRBJ1-5,TRBD1,TRBV19,TGTGCCAGTAGTTTATGGACAGGAAGAAGCAATCAGCCCCAGCATTTT,CASSLWTGRSNQPQHF